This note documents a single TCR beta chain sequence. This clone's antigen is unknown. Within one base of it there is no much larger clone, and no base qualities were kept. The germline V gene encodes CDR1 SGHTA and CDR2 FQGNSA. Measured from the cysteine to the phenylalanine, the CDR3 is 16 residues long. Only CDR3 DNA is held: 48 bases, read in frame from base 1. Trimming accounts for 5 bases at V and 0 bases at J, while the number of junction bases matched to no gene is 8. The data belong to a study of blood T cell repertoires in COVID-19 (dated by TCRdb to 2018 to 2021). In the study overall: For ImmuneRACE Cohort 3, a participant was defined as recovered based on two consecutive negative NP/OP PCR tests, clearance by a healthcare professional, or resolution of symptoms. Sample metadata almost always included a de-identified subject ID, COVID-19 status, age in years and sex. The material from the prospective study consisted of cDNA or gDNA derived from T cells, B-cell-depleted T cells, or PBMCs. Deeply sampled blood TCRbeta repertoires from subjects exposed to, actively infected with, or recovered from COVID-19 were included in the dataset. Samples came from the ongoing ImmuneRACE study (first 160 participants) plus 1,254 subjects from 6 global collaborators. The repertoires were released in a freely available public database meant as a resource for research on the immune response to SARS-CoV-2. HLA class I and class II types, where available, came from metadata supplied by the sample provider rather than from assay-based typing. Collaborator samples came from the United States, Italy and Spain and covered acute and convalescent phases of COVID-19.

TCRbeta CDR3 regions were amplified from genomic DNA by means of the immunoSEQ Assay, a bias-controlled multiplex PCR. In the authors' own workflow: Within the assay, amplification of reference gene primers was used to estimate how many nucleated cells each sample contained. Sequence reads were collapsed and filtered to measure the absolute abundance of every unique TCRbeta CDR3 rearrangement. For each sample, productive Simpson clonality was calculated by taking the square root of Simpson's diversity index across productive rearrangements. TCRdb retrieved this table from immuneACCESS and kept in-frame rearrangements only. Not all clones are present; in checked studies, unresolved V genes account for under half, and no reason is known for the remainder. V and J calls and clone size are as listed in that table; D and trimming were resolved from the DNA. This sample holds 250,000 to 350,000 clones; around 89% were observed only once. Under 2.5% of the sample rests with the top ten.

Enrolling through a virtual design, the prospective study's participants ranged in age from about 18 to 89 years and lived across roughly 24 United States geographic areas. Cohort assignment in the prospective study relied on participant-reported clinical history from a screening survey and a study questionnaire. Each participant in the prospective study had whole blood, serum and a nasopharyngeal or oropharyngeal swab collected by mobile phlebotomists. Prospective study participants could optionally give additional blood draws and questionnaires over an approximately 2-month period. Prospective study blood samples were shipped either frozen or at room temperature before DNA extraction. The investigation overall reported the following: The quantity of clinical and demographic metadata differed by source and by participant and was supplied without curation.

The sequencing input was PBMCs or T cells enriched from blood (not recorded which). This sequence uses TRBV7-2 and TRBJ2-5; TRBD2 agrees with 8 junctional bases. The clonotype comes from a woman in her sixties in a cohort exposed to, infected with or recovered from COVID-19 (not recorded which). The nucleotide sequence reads TGTGCCAGCAGCCTGGCTTCGGGGGGGGACCAAGAGACCCAGTACTTC. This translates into CASSLASGGDQETQYF.